The clone carrying this T cell receptor (beta chain) has only a few counts. The data stem from a study of metastatic and nonmetastatic thyroid tumors. Overall study: Where malignant and benign thyroid patients were concerned, repertoires were compared across blood and tumor or nodule tissue.

In the original workflow: Differences in CDR3 between clinicopathological groups were drawn on to build a classifier intended to discriminate distant-metastatic papillary thyroid cancer patients. TCRdb used MiXCR to call clones anew from the PCR reads. It is TCRdb's table, rather than the study itself, that gives the V and J calls and clone size. The sample has roughly 41,000 clones; roughly 16% are singletons. There were no patients who had received any treatment before thyroid surgery. The specimen sequenced was blood. The TCR was taken from a female donor with papillary thyroid cancer or a benign thyroid nodule (not recorded which). Some clones in this sample may be carry-over from other donors' samples.

The CDR3 sequence is CAIRRTGLNQPQHF. The CDR3, as DNA: TGTGCCATCAGACGGACAGGCCTTAATCAGCCCCAGCATTTT. V usage is TRBV6-1 and J usage is TRBJ1-5; TRBD1 matches 7 bases. The CDR3 contains 14 residues. J gave up 4 bases and V 10 bases, and 10 bases lay outside the gene matches. Germline V gene lookup returns CDR1 MNHNS and CDR2 SASEGT.